Below are 30 T cell receptor beta chains sequenced from a single sample in a study of T cells after posttransplantation cyclophosphamide. The assay was immunoSEQ multiplex PCR, and TCRdb's table has in-frame clones only and misses some. Singletons are absent from the sample, which has around 39,000 clones. Input material: PBMCs. These receptors all come from a girl aged 10-17 years in good health, CMV-negative, and a related stem cell transplant donor.

This clone was detected a few times. The chain carries TRBV27 and TRBJ1-6, with D unresolved. Germline V gene lookup returns CDR1 MNHEY and CDR2 SMNVEV (reference sequence). The CDR3 runs 14 residues. The V end was cut by 3 bases, the J end by 2 bases, with 5 bases between. CDR3: CASSFFTYNSPLHF. The CDR3 DNA follows: TGTGCCAGCAGTTTTTTCACCTATAATTCACCCCTCCACTTT.

This sequence joins TRBV10-3 and TRBJ1-5; 7 nucleotides agree with TRBD1. After removal of 2 bases from V and 4 bases from J, the junction contained 2 bases not matched to a gene. The V gene's germline CDR1 is ENHRY and CDR2 SYGVKD. The CDR3 is made up of 14 amino acids. As DNA, the CDR3 is TGTGCCATCAGTGAGGGGGGACAGAATCAGCCCCAGCATTTT. Amino acids: CAISEGGQNQPQHF.

In its sample, this clone was seen many times. The V call is TRBV19, the J call TRBJ1-1; D gene ambiguous. Per germline, CDR1 LNHDA and CDR2 SQIVND (reference sequence). Between the trimmed V and J ends, which lost 7 bases and 4 bases, there was a span of 13 bases. The CDR3 has 13 residues. Here the CDR3 reads CASTPGILTEAFF. DNA of the CDR3: TGTGCCAGTACGCCGGGTATCCTCACTGAAGCTTTCTTT.

This clone was observed a few times. The J gene is TRBJ2-3, the V gene TRBV4-1; tentative D call: TRBD2 (6 bases). CDR1 and CDR2 from the germline V gene are MGHRA and YSYEKL. Trimming removed 0 bases from V and 5 bases from J, with 15 bases in between. CDR3 length equals 16 residues. CDR3 DNA: TGCGCCAGCAGCCAAGAGGAGGGGCTGGCCCAAGATACGCAGTATTTT. It codes for CASSQEEGLAQDTQYF.

This clone has only a few counts. This chain connects TRBV18 to TRBJ2-7; D is ambiguous. The CDR3 spans 13 residues. V lost 1 base and J 1 base, leaving 5 bases between the germline ends. Germline values: CDR1 KGHSH, CDR2 LQKENI. CDR3 in amino acids: CASSPQQSYEQYF. In DNA, the CDR3 is TGTGCCAGCTCACCACAGCAATCCTACGAGCAGTACTTC.

A few counts support this clone. J is TRBJ2-1 and V is TRBV7-2, with TRBD2 identical over 8 bases. CDR1 is SGHTA and CDR2 is FQGNSA in the germline V gene. This CDR3 is built from 15 residues. Trimming cost V 2 bases and J 3 bases; bases outside gene matches: 3. The CDR3 sequence: CASSLSGRLYNEQFF. The CDR3 DNA is TGTGCCAGCAGCTTAAGCGGGAGACTCTACAATGAGCAGTTCTTC.

The J gene is TRBJ1-1, the V gene TRBV28; 8 bases agree with TRBD1. V was pared by 0 bases and J by 3 bases, with 6 bases of the junction left unmatched. The CDR3 is made up of 16 amino acids. Germline CDR1 is MDHEN and CDR2 is SYDVKM. This CDR3 is CASSLWSGGRDTEAFF. The CDR3 nucleotides are TGTGCCAGCAGTTTATGGTCAGGGGGCAGGGACACTGAAGCTTTCTTT.

This clone was counted ten times or more. The chain employs TRBV19 and TRBJ2-7, with D possibly matching TRBD1 (6 bases). The V gene's germline CDR1 is LNHDA and CDR2 SQIVND (reference sequence). The V end was cut by 3 bases, the J end by 1 base, with 13 bases between. The CDR3 extends over 15 amino acids. The chain's CDR3 is CASSMYTGFSYEQYF. As DNA, the CDR3 is TGTGCCAGTAGTATGTATACAGGGTTTTCCTACGAGCAGTACTTC.

In this sample, this clone turned up a few times. The rearrangement joins TRBV6-6 to TRBJ2-5, with 7 bases matching TRBD1. CDR1 is MNHNY, CDR2 SVGAGI, per germline (reference sequence). J lost 4 bases, V lost 6 bases, and 8 bases had no gene match. The CDR3 is 14 residues long. The CDR3, as DNA: TGTGCCAGCAGACAGACAGGGAATACAGAGACCCAGTACTTC. Amino acid sequence: CASRQTGNTETQYF.

This clone was recorded many times. V usage is TRBV28 and J usage is TRBJ1-4; 7 bases agree with TRBD1. V lost 3 bases, J lost 3 bases, and 13 bases stayed unmatched. CDR1 and CDR2 (germline): MDHEN, SYDVKM. This CDR3 region has 18 residues. The CDR3 sequence: CASSFVKGGSMANEKLFF. The CDR3, as DNA: TGTGCCAGCAGTTTCGTCAAAGGGGGCTCGATGGCTAATGAAAAACTGTTTTTT.

This clone occurred a few times. The V and J genes are TRBV30 and TRBJ2-3, with 8 bases that match TRBD2. The CDR3 loop spans 15 amino acids. V shed 5 bases and J 4 bases; nucleotides not matched to a gene: 11. Germline loops: CDR1 GTSNPN, CDR2 SVGIG (reference sequence). CDR3 nucleotides: TGTGCCTGGGGGGAACCGGGACTAGGGGCAGATACGCAGTATTTT. It specifies CAWGEPGLGADTQYF.

This rearrangement joins TRBV6-4 to TRBJ2-3; 9 nucleotides match TRBD2. Trimming removed 5 bases from V and 0 bases from J; junction bases left unmatched: 0. CDR1 and CDR2 from the germline V gene are MRHNA and SNTAGT. The length of the CDR3 is 14 residues. DNA of the CDR3: TGTGCCAGCAGTACTAGCGGGAGCACAGATACGCAGTATTTT. This gives the protein CASSTSGSTDTQYF.

This clone was counted between two and nine times. The V call is TRBV11-2, the J call TRBJ2-7; 7 bases line up with TRBD1. Germline CDR1 reads SGHAT; CDR2 reads FQNNGV. The CDR3 loop spans 14 amino acids. Trimming cost V 4 bases and J 2 bases; bases outside gene matches: 5. The CDR3 sequence: CASSSVDRAYEQYF. In DNA form, the CDR3 reads TGTGCCAGCAGCTCCGTCGACAGGGCCTACGAGCAGTACTTC.

In this sample, this clone turned up many times. CDR3 residues: CASSVESGNQPQHF. CDR3 DNA sequence: TGTGCCAGCAGCGTAGAGTCAGGCAATCAGCCCCAGCATTTT. The V and J genes are TRBV9 and TRBJ1-5; no clear D gene. The CDR3 has 14 residues. V gave up 0 bases and J gave up 2 bases, with 6 bases separating them. Germline loops: CDR1 SGDLS, CDR2 YYNGEE.

This clone showed up many times. The chain employs TRBV6-5 and TRBJ2-2; 8 nucleotides match TRBD1. This CDR3 region has 15 residues. Germline CDR1 reads MNHEY; CDR2 reads SVGAGI. V was pared by 4 bases and J by 4 bases, with 5 bases of the junction left unmatched. As DNA, the CDR3 is TGTGCCAGCAGTTTCAGGGGGCTTATCACCGGGGAGCTGTTTTTT. Translated: CASSFRGLITGELFF.

The chain joins TRBV7-2 to TRBJ1-1; 9 bases match TRBD1. The ends lost 4 bases at V and 3 bases at J; junction bases unmatched: 12. The length of the CDR3 is 17 residues. CDR1 and CDR2 from the germline V gene are SGHTA and FQGNSA. CDR3 coding DNA: TGTGCCAGCAGCTCGCTGGGACAGGGAATCGAGGACACTGAAGCTTTCTTT. Translated: CASSSLGQGIEDTEAFF.

This clone was picked up a small number of times. The V gene is TRBV4-2, the J gene TRBJ1-6; D gene uncertain. V shed 1 base and J shed 7 bases, with 14 bases lying between them. The CDR3 consists of 16 residues. Per germline, CDR1 LGHNA and CDR2 YNFKEQ. The CDR3 DNA follows: TGTGCCAGCAGCCAAGGGTCGCAGGAAAGGAATTCACCCCTCCACTTT. Translation gives CASSQGSQERNSPLHF.

This clone showed up just a few times. J is TRBJ2-5 and V is TRBV28; D perhaps matches TRBD1 (6 bases). This CDR3 region has 16 residues. Germline V gene data show CDR1 as MDHEN and CDR2 as SYDVKM. V dropped 5 bases and J dropped 2 bases, with 18 bases sitting between them. The chain's CDR3 is CASSRGGEGSQETQYF. The CDR3 bases are TGTGCCAGCAGTAGAGGGGGTGAGGGGTCTCAAGAGACCCAGTACTTC.

The chain is built from TRBV6-6 and TRBJ2-2; the D is unclear. The germline CDR1 and CDR2 sequences are MNHNY and SVGAGI (reference sequence). V lost 4 bases, J lost 3 bases, and 3 bases lay in between. CDR3 length: 12 residues. CDR3 nucleotides: TGTGCCAGCAGTTCAGACACCGGGGAGCTGTTTTTT. The encoded protein is CASSSDTGELFF.

This clone occurred a few times. This chain links TRBV7-8 with TRBJ2-5; the D gene is possibly TRBD2 (7 bases). Trimming left V 2 bases short and J 1 base short, with 23 bases between. CDR3 length: 19 amino acids. Germline V gene sequence: CDR1 SGHVS, CDR2 FQNEAQ. This CDR3 reads CASSLIWDNREGAQETQYF. The DNA of the CDR3 is TGTGCCAGCAGCTTAATCTGGGACAACAGGGAGGGAGCCCAAGAGACCCAGTACTTC. Full variable domain (missing parts from reference TRBV7-8 and TRBJ2-5): GAGVSQSPRYKVAKRGQDVALRCDPISGHVSLFWYQQALGQGPEFLTYFQNEAQLDKSGLPSDRFFAERPEGSVSTLKIQRTQQEDSAVYLCASSLIWDNREGAQETQYFGPGTRLLVL.

This clone was recorded many times. This sequence joins TRBV11-2 and TRBJ1-6; TRBD1 matches at 8 bases. The CDR3 sequence is 16 residues long. The germline gives CDR1 SGHAT, CDR2 FQNNGV. V dropped 2 bases and J dropped 9; count of bases not matched to a gene: 9. CDR3 nucleotides: TGTGCCAGCAGCTTAAGCGGGGACAGGACCCTTTCACCCCTCCACTTT. It is translated as CASSLSGDRTLSPLHF.

The gene calls are TRBV7-2 and TRBJ2-3; 14 bases line up with TRBD2. V was clipped by 4 bases and J by 2 bases; unmatched bases: 8. The CDR3 is 18 amino acids. Germline V lookup: CDR1 SGHTA, CDR2 FQGNSA. CDR3 protein: CASSSGLAGATYTDTQYF. For the CDR3, the DNA is TGTGCCAGCAGCTCGGGACTAGCGGGGGCTACGTACACAGATACGCAGTATTTT. The whole variable domain, remainder taken from reference TRBV7-2 and TRBJ2-3, is GAGVSQSPSNKVTEKGKDVELRCDPISGHTALYWYRQSLGQGLEFLIYFQGNSAPDKSGLPSDRFSAERTGGSVSTLTIQRTQQEDSAVYLCASSSGLAGATYTDTQYFGPGTRLTVL.

This clone was seen a handful of times. This chain connects TRBV5-1 to TRBJ1-1; TRBD1 agrees at 11 bases. The CDR3 covers 13 residues. The ends lost 5 bases at V and 7 bases at J; junction bases unmatched: 4. Germline lookup yields CDR1 SGHRS and CDR2 YFSETQ. The CDR3 nucleotides are TGCGCCAGCAGTCGGACAGGGGGCCGTGAAGCTTTCTTT. This sequence encodes CASSRTGGREAFF.

In this sample, this clone turned up many times. CDR3 coding DNA: TGCGCCAGCAGCCCCGGACAGTTTGGAGTAGAGACCCAGTACTTC. The encoded protein is CASSPGQFGVETQYF. This chain connects TRBV5-1 to TRBJ2-5; a weak D match, TRBD1 (6 bases). CDR3 length: 15 residues. The V gene's germline CDR1 is SGHRS and CDR2 YFSETQ. Deletions cut 4 bases from V and 4 bases from J, with 17 bases between.

There are many counts of this clone. J is TRBJ2-1 and V is TRBV4-3; no reliable D call. Between the trimmed V and J ends, which lost 3 bases and 7 bases, there was a span of 7 bases. This CDR3 spans 12 amino acids. Germline V gene sequence: CDR1 LGHNA, CDR2 YSLEER. CDR3 coding DNA: TGCGCCAGCAGCCAGTACTCAAATGAGCAGTTCTTC. Its protein is CASSQYSNEQFF.

This clone came up many times. The chain links TRBV4-1 to TRBJ1-1; possibly TRBD1 for D (5 bases). V dropped 1 base and J dropped 11 bases, with 14 bases sitting between them. CDR3 length: 13 residues. Germline V gene data show CDR1 as MGHRA and CDR2 as YSYEKL. The CDR3 bases are TGCGCCAGCAGCCAAGGTCCAGGGTCGAGGGCTTTCTTT. This encodes CASSQGPGSRAFF.

The chain employs TRBV6-1 and TRBJ2-3; 8 nucleotides match TRBD1. Germline CDR1 reads MNHNS; CDR2 reads SASEGT. This CDR3 has 15 residues. The trim removed 6 bases at V and 4 bases at J, leaving 9 bases unmatched. The CDR3 DNA reads as TGTGCCAGCAGCGTGGACAGGGTGATCTCAGATACGCAGTATTTT. Translating gives CASSVDRVISDTQYF.

This clone was found a few times. This chain links TRBV7-6 with TRBJ2-7; no reliable D call. Per germline, CDR1 SGHVS and CDR2 FNYEAQ. The CDR3 covers 13 residues. V lost 1 base, J lost 2 bases, and 6 bases lay in between. The CDR3, as DNA: TGTGCCAGCAGCTTAGACAAAACCTACGAGCAGTACTTC. This gives the protein CASSLDKTYEQYF.

In this sample, this clone turned up a few times. The rearrangement links TRBV28 to TRBJ2-5, with 9 positions matching TRBD2. CDR1 is MDHEN and CDR2 is SYDVKM in the germline V gene. The CDR3 length is 17 residues. V gave up 2 bases and J gave up 5 bases; unmatched junction bases: 12. The CDR3: CASSLGVLAGNRETQYF. DNA for the CDR3: TGTGCCAGCAGTTTAGGGGTCCTAGCGGGGAATCGGGAGACCCAGTACTTC.

There are many counts of this clone. The rearrangement links TRBV5-6 to TRBJ1-5; possibly TRBD1 for D (5 bases). The germline gives CDR1 SGHDT, CDR2 YYEEEE. This CDR3 is 16 amino acids long. Trimming pared 1 base from V and 3 bases from J, leaving 14 bases between. CDR3 DNA sequence: TGTGCCAGCAGCTTGTATGGGGCAGTTTTCAATCAGCCCCAGCATTTT. Its protein product is CASSLYGAVFNQPQHF.